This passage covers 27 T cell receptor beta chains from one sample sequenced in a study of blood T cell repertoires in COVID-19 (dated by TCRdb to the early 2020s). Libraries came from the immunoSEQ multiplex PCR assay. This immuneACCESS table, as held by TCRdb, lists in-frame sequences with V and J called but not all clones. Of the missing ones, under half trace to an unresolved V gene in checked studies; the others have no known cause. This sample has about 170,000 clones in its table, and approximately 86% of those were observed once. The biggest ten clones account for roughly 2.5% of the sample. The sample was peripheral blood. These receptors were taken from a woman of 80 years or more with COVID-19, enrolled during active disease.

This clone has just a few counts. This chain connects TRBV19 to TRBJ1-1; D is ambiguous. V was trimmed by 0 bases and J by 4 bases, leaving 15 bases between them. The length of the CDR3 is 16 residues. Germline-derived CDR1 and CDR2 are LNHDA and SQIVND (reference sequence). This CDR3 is CASSIDGGSGPTEAFF. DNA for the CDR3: TGTGCCAGTAGTATAGATGGTGGGTCAGGTCCCACTGAAGCTTTCTTT.

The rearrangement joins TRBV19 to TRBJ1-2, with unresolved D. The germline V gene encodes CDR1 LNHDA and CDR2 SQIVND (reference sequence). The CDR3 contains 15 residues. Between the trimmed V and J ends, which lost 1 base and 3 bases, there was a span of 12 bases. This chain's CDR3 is CASSIGYYPDYGYTF. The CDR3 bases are TGTGCCAGTAGTATAGGCTATTACCCCGACTATGGCTACACCTTC.

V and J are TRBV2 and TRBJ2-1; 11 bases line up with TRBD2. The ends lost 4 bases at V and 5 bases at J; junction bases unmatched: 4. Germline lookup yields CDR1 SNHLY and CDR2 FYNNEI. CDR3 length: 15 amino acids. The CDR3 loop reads CASSAGLADDNEQFF. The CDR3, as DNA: TGTGCCAGCAGTGCGGGACTAGCGGACGACAATGAGCAGTTCTTC.

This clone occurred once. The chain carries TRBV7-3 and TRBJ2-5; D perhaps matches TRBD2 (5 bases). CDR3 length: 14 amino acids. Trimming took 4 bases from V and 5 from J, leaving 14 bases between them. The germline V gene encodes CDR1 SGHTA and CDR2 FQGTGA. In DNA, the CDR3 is TGTGCCAGCAGCTCTGGACTCCCTGGGGAGACCCAGTACTTC. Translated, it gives CASSSGLPGETQYF.

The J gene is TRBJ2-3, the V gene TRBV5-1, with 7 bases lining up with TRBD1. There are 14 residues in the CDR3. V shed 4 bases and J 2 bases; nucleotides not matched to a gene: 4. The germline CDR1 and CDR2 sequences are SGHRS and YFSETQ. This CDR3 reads CASSEGQLTDTQYF. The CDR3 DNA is TGCGCCAGCAGCGAGGGACAGCTCACAGATACGCAGTATTTT.

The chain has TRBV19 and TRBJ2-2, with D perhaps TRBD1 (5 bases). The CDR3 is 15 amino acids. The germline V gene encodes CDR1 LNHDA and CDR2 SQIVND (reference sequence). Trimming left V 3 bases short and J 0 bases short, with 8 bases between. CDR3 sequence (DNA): TGTGCCAGTAGTATCGGACATGCGAACACCGGGGAGCTGTTTTTT. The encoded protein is CASSIGHANTGELFF.

The CDR3 DNA is TGTGCCAGCAGCCCCGGGGGGGGCCGGAATCAGCCCCAGCATTTT. Protein: CASSPGGGRNQPQHF. The rearrangement uses TRBV3-1 (or the pseudogene TRBV3-2) and TRBJ1-5, with TRBD1 as a possible D gene (6 bases). CDR1 and CDR2 (germline): LGHDT, YNNKEL (reference sequence). Deletions cut 4 bases from V and 4 bases from J, with 14 bases between. This CDR3 contains 15 residues.

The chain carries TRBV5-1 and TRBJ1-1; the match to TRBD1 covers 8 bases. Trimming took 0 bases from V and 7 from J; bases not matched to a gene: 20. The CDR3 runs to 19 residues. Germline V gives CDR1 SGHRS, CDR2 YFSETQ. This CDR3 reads CASSLEVSGGEGRPFEAFF. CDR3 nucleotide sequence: TGCGCCAGCAGCTTGGAAGTCTCAGGGGGCGAGGGGCGCCCTTTTGAAGCTTTCTTT.

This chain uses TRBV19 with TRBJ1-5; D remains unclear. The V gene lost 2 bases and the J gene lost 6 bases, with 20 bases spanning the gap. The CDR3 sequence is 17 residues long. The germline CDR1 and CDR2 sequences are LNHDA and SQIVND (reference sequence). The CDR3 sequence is CASSILRAGGLVQPQHF. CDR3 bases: TGTGCCAGTAGTATATTAAGAGCTGGAGGGTTAGTTCAGCCCCAGCATTTT.

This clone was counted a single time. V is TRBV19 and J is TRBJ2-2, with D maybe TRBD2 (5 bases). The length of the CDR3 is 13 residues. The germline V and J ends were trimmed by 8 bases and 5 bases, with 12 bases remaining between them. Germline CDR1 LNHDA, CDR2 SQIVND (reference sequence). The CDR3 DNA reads TGTGCCAGTTTAGAGGGTGGAACCGGGGAGCTGTTTTTT. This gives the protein CASLEGGTGELFF.

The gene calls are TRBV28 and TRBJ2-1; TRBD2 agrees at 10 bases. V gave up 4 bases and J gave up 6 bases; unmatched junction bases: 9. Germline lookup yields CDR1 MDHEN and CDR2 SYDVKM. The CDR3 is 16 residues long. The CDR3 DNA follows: TGTGCCAGCAGTTCCCTAGCGGGAGCGGAAATCAATGAGCAGTTCTTC. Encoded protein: CASSSLAGAEINEQFF.

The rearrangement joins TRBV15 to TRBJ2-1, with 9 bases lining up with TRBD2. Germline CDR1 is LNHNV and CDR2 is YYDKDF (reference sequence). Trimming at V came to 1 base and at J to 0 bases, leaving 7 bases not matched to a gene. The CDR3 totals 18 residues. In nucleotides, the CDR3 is TGTGCCACCAGCAGAGTGGGTAGCGGGAGAAGCTCCTACAATGAGCAGTTCTTC. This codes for CATSRVGSGRSSYNEQFF.

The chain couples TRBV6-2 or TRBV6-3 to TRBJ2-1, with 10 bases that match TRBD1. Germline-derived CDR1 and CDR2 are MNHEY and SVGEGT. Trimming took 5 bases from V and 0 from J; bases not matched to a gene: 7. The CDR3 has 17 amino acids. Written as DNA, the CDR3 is TGTGCCAGCAGTACCCTGAGACAGGGGGCCTCCTACAATGAGCAGTTCTTC. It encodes CASSTLRQGASYNEQFF.

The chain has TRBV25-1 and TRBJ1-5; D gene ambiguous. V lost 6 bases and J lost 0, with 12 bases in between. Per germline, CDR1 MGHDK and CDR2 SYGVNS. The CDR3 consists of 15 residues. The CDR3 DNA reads TGTGCCAGCAGCCAAACCGGGAATAGCAATCAGCCCCAGCATTTT. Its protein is CASSQTGNSNQPQHF.

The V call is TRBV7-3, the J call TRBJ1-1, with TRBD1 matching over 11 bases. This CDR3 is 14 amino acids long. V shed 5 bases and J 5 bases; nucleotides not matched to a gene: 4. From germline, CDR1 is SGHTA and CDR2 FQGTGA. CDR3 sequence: CASSGTGGGTEAFF. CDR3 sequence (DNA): TGTGCCAGCAGCGGGACAGGGGGTGGTACTGAAGCTTTCTTT.

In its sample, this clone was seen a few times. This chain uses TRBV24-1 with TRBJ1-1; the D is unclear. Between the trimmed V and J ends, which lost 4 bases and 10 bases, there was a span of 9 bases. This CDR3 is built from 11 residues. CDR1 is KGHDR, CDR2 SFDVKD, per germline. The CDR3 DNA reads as TGTGCCACCAGTGAGGGCAGGCGAGCTTTCTTT. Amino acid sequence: CATSEGRRAFF.

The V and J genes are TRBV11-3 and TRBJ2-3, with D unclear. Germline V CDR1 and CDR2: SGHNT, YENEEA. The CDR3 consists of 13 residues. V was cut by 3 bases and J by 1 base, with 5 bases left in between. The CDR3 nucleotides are TGTGCCAGCAGCTTTCTCGGCACAGATACGCAGTATTTT. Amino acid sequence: CASSFLGTDTQYF.

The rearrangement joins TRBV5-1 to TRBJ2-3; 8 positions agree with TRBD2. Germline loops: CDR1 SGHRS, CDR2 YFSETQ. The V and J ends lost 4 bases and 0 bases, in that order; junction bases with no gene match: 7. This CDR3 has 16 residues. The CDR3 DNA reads TGCGCCAGCAGCGGAACTAGCGGAACTAGCACAGATACGCAGTATTTT. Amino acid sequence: CASSGTSGTSTDTQYF.

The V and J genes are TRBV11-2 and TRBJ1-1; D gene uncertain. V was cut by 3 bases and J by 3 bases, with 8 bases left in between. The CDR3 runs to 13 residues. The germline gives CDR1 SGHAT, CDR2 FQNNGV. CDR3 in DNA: TGTGCCAGCAGCTTGATGCGGGACACTGAAGCTTTCTTT. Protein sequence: CASSLMRDTEAFF.

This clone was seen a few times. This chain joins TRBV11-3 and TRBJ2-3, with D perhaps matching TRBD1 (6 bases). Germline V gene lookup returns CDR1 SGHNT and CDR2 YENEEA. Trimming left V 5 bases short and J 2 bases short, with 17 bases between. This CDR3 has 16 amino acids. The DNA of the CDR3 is TGTGCCAGCAGCCCCGGCCCCGGACAGTCCACAGATACGCAGTATTTT. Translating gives CASSPGPGQSTDTQYF.

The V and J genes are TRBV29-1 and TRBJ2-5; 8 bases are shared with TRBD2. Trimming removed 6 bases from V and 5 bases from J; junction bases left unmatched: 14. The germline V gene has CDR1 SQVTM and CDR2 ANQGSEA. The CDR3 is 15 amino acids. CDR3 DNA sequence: TGCAGCGTGCGGCTCGGGAGGGCCCTCGGGGAGACCCAGTACTTC. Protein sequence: CSVRLGRALGETQYF. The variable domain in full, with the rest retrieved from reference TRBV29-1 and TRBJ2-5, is SAVISQKPSRDICQRGTSLTIQCQVDSQVTMMFWYRQQPGQSLTLIATANQGSEATYESGFVIDKFPISRPNLTFSTLTVSNMSPEDSSIYLCSVRLGRALGETQYFGPGTRLLVL.

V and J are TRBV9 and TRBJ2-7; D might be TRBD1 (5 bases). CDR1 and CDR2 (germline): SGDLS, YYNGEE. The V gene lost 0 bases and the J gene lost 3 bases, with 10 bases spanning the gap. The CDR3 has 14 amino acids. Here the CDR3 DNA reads TGTGCCAGCAGCGTAGGTGACAGTCACTACGAGCAGTACTTC. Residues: CASSVGDSHYEQYF.

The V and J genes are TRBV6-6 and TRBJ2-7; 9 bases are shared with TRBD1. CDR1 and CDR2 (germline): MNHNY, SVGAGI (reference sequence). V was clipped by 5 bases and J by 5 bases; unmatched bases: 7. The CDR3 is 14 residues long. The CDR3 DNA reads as TGTGCCAGCAGTCCCTCCGGGACAGGGAACGAGCAGTACTTC. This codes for CASSPSGTGNEQYF.

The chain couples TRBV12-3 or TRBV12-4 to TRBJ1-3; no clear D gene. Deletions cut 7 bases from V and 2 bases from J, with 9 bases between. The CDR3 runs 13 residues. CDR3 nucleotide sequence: TGTGCCAGCACCACTATTGCTGGAAACACCATATATTTT. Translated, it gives CASTTIAGNTIYF.

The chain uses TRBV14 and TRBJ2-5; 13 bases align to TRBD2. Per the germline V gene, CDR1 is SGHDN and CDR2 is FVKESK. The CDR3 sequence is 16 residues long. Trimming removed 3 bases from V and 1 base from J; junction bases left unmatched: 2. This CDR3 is CASSHWTSGSQETQYF. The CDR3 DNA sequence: TGTGCCAGCAGCCACTGGACTAGCGGGAGCCAAGAGACCCAGTACTTC.

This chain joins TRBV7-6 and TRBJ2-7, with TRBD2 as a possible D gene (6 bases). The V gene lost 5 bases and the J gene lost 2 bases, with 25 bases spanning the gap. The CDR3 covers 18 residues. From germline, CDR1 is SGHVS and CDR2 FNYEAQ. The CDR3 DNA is TGTGCCAGCAGCCAGTTGGCGGGTCTAGGAGGGAAAACCTACGAGCAGTACTTC. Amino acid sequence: CASSQLAGLGGKTYEQYF.

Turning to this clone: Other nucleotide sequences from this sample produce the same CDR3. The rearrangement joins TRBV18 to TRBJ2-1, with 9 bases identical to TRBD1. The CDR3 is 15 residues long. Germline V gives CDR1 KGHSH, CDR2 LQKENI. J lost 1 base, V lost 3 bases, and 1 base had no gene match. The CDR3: CASSPGQGSYNEQFF. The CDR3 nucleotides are TGTGCCAGCTCACCTGGACAGGGGTCCTACAATGAGCAGTTCTTC.